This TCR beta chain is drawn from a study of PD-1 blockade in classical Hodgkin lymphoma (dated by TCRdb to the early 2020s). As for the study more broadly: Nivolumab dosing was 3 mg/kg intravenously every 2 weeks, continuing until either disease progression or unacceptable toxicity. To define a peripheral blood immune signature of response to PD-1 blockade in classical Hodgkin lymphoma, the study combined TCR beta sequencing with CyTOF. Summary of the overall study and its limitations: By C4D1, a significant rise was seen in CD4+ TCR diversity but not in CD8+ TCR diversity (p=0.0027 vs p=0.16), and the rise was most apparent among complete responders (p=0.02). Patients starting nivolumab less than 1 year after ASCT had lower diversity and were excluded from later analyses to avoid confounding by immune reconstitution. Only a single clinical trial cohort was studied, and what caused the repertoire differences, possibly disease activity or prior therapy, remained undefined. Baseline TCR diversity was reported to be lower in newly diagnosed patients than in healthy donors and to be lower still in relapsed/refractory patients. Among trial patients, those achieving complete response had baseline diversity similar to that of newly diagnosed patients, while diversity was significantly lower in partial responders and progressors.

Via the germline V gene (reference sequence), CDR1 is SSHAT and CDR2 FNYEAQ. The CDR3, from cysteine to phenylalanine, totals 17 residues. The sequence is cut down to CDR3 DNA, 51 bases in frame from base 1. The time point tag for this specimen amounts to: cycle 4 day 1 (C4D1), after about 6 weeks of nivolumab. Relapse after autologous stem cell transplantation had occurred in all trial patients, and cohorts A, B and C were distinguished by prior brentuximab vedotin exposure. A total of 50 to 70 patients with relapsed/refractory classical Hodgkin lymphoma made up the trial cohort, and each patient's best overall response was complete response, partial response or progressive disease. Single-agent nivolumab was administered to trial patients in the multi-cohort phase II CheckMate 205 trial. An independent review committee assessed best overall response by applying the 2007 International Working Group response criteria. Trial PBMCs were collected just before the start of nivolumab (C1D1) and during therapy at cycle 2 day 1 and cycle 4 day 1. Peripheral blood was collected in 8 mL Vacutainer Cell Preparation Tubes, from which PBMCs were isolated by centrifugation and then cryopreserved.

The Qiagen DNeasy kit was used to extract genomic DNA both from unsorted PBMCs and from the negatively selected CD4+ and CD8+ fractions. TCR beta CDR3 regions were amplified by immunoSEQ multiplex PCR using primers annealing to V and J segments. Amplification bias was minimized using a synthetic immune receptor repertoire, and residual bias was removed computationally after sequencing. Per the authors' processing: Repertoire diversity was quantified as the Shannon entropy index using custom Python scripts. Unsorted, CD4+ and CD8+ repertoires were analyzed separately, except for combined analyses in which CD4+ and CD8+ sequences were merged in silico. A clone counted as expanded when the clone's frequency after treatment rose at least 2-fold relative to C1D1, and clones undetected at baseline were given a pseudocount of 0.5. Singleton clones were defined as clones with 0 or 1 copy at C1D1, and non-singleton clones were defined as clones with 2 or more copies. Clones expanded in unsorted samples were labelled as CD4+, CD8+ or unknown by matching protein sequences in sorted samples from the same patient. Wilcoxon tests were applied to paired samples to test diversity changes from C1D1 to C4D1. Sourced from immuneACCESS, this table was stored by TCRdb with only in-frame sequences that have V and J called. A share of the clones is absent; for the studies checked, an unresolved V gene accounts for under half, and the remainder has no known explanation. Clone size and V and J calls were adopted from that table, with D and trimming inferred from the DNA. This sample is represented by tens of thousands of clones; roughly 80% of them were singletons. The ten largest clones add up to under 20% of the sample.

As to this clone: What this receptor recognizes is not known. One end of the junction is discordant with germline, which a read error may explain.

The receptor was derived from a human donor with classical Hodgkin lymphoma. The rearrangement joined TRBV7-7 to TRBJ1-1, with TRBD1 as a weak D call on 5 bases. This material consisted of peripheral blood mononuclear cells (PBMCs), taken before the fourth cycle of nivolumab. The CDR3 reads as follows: CASSLVLGRGGTVEAFF. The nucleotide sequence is TGTGCTAGCAGCTTAGTGTTAGGGAGGGGTGGAACAGTAGAAGCTTTCTTT.